Presented here are 23 T cell receptor beta chains from one specimen sequenced in a study of human T cells and chemical hapten exposure. Indicated time point: pre-sensitization, week 0. Described treatment: therapeutic diphenylcyclopropenone sensitization with weekly scalp DPC. TCRdb re-called the RACE reads with MiXCR, one entry per CDR3 protein. The repertoire holds over 300,000 distinct CDR3 sequences, with roughly 5.3% as singletons. The sample in question was whole blood, obtained in connection with sensitization to the hapten diphenylcyclopropenone (DPC). The receptor set was obtained from a woman between 45 and 65 years old with alopecia areata. Some clones in this sample may be carry-over from other donors' samples.

This clonotype was found many times. This CDR3 is CSARELAGETETQYF. The CDR3 DNA reads TGCAGTGCTAGAGAACTAGCGGGGGAGACCGAGACCCAGTACTTC. This chain uses TRBV20-1 with TRBJ2-5; 11 bases are a match to TRBD2. The V segment lost 0 bases and the J segment 5 bases; nucleotides outside the gene matches: 5. The CDR3 runs 15 residues. From germline, CDR1 is DFQATT and CDR2 SNEGSKA (reference sequence).

This clonotype came up many times. The rearrangement links TRBV21-1 to TRBJ2-3; no check of the table's D call, TRBD1, against the DNA was made. TRBV21-1 is reported as a pseudogene. The CDR3 runs to 16 residues. Here the CDR3 DNA reads TGTGCCAGCAGCAGGGGGGTTCCTGCCCCCACAGATACGCAGTATTTT. It yields the protein CASSRGVPAPTDTQYF.

In this sample, this clonotype turned up a few times. The V gene is TRBV12-3 or TRBV12-4, the J gene TRBJ1-1, with D uncertain. V was shortened by 7 bases and J by 7 bases, with 10 bases between the two germline ends. This CDR3 contains 11 residues. CDR3 amino acids: CASTTMGEAFF. DNA of the CDR3: TGTGCCAGCACCACTATGGGTGAAGCTTTCTTT.

This clonotype was detected ten times or more. For the CDR3, the DNA is TGCAGTGCTAGAGATGGTAACGGGGTTTTAGATACGCAGTATTTT. Translated, it gives CSARDGNGVLDTQYF. The J gene is TRBJ2-3, the V gene TRBV20-1, with a tentative D call TRBD2 (5 bases). Trimming took off 0 bases at V and 5 bases at J, with 15 bases between the two ends. The CDR3 runs to 15 residues. Germline CDR1 DFQATT, CDR2 SNEGSKA (reference sequence).

This clonotype was counted between two and nine times. V is TRBV21-1 and J is TRBJ1-5. TRBV21-1 is a pseudogene segment. The CDR3 sequence is 15 residues long. CDR3 protein: CASSISDGYNQPQHF. Here the CDR3 DNA reads TGTGCCAGCAGCATTTCGGACGGGTACAATCAGCCCCAGCATTTT.

This clonotype turned up a few times. DNA for the CDR3: TGCAGTGCAAGGACAGGGGGCAATCGGGATACGCAGTATTTT. It translates to CSARTGGNRDTQYF. This sequence joins TRBV20-1 and TRBJ2-3; 11 nucleotides align to TRBD1. The germline V gene has CDR1 DFQATT and CDR2 SNEGSKA (reference sequence). This CDR3 contains 14 residues. V gave up 6 bases and J gave up 6 bases; unmatched junction bases: 8.

The chain employs TRBV5-1 and TRBJ2-7; 15 bases align to TRBD2. The CDR3 is 17 residues long. CDR1 SGHRS and CDR2 YFSETQ come from the germline V gene. The V and J ends lost 3 bases and 5 bases, in that order; junction bases with no gene match: 9. CDR3 coding DNA: TGCGCCAGCAGCTGGACTAGCGGGGGGGCCGAAATGAACGAGCAGTACTTC. Its protein product is CASSWTSGGAEMNEQYF.

Points on this clonotype: Sequence at one end of the junction differs from germline and may be a read error. The V gene is TRBV7-9, the J gene TRBJ2-1; unclear D gene. Germline V gene data show CDR1 as SEHNR and CDR2 as FQNEAQ (reference sequence). The CDR3 runs 16 residues. The CDR3 protein is CASILGQADSYNEQFF. DNA for the CDR3: TGTGCCAGCATCTTAGGGCAAGCAGACTCCTACAATGAGCAGTTCTTC.

The sample holds many counts of this clonotype. The chain has TRBV29-1 and TRBJ1-1; 8 bases line up with TRBD1. This CDR3 is built from 11 residues. Germline CDR1 and CDR2: SQVTM and ANQGSEA. The J segment lost 4 bases and the V segment lost 5 bases, leaving 0 bases of the junction unmatched. CDR3 coding DNA: TGCAGCGTTACAGGGGGCACTGAAGCTTTCTTT. As protein: CSVTGGTEAFF. Using reference TRBV29-1 and TRBJ1-1 for the parts outside the CDR3, the full variable domain is SAVISQKPSRDICQRGTSLTIQCQVDSQVTMMFWYRQQPGQSLTLIATANQGSEATYESGFVIDKFPISRPNLTFSTLTVSNMSPEDSSIYLCSVTGGTEAFFGQGTRLTVV.

This chain connects TRBV29-1 to TRBJ2-3; 9 nucleotides align to TRBD2. The CDR3 loop spans 15 amino acids. CDR1 and CDR2 (germline): SQVTM, ANQGSEA. Trimming removed 2 bases from V and 6 bases from J; junction bases left unmatched: 9. CDR3 DNA sequence: TGCAGCGTTGAAAGCTACGCGGGAGGGCCTGATACGCAGTATTTT. It is translated as CSVESYAGGPDTQYF.

This clonotype was seen a few times. The J gene is TRBJ2-1, the V gene TRBV4-1; D not resolved. The ends were cut back, 0 bases at V and 12 bases at J, with 12 bases in the middle. This CDR3 is built from 13 residues. The germline gives CDR1 MGHRA, CDR2 YSYEKL. Here the CDR3 DNA reads TGCGCCAGCAGCCAAGATCAGGTGGTTGTGCAGTTCTTC. It encodes CASSQDQVVVQFF.

This chain uses TRBV12-5 with TRBJ1-3; D gene uncertain. CDR1 and CDR2 from the germline V gene are LGHNT and FRNRAP. The CDR3 spans 13 residues. V was trimmed by 8 bases and J by 0 bases, leaving 8 bases between them. The CDR3 DNA reads TGTGCTAGTAAGATCGGCTCTGGAAACACCATATATTTT. It translates to CASKIGSGNTIYF.

This clonotype has just a few counts. V gene TRBV5-1 combines with J gene TRBJ1-1; D unresolved. The CDR3 contains 15 residues. Per the germline V gene, CDR1 is SGHRS and CDR2 is YFSETQ. V lost 0 bases and J lost 5, with 14 bases in between. The CDR3: CASSLALEGGTEAFF. Here the CDR3 DNA reads TGCGCCAGCAGCTTGGCCTTGGAGGGCGGGACTGAAGCTTTCTTT.

This clonotype was seen many times. V gene TRBV7-2 combines with J gene TRBJ2-3; 10 nucleotides align to TRBD2. The germline V gene has CDR1 SGHTA and CDR2 FQGNSA. The CDR3 consists of 16 residues. V trimming: 3 bases; J trimming: 5 bases; junction bases outside the gene matches: 8. The CDR3 spells CASSFLPSGGGDTQYF. CDR3 DNA sequence: TGTGCCAGCAGCTTCCTCCCTAGCGGGGGAGGAGATACGCAGTATTTT.

At least ten counts were recorded for this clonotype. The chain couples TRBV7-2 to TRBJ2-5; the D gene could be TRBD1 or TRBD2 (6 bases each). The germline CDR1 and CDR2 sequences are SGHTA and FQGNSA. Trimming took 2 bases from V and 14 from J, leaving 18 bases between them. The CDR3 has 13 amino acids. The CDR3 nucleotides are TGTGCCAGCAGCTTAAATGGGGGCGGGACGGTATACTTC. As protein: CASSLNGGGTVYF.

This clonotype was seen repeatedly, ten times or more. The CDR3: CASSWGSGIEIEQFF. CDR3 in DNA: TGCGCCAGCAGCTGGGGCAGCGGGATTGAGATTGAGCAGTTCTTC. The chain is built from TRBV5-1 and TRBJ2-1; 7 positions agree with TRBD2. The V gene end was trimmed by 3 bases and the J gene end by 9 bases; junction bases not matched to a gene: 12. The germline V gene encodes CDR1 SGHRS and CDR2 YFSETQ. This CDR3 is 15 amino acids long.

As to this clonotype: It may be a read error: a sequence one base away is much more abundant. No conserved phenylalanine or tryptophan is present at the end of the CDR3, so a read error is the likely explanation. The rearrangement uses TRBV5-6 and TRBJ1-5, with unresolved D. Trimming left V 5 bases short and J 2 bases short, with 5 bases between. This CDR3 contains 12 residues. Germline V gene lookup returns CDR1 SGHDT and CDR2 YYEEEE. The CDR3 DNA sequence: TGTGCCAGCAGTCGTGGCAATCAGCCCCAGCATTGT. Translation: CASSRGNQPQHC.

In its sample, this clonotype was seen a few times. The chain recombines TRBV21-1 with TRBJ1-6; the tabulated D call, TRBD1, remains unverified against the DNA. TRBV21-1 is designated a pseudogene. This CDR3 spans 20 amino acids. The CDR3 sequence: CASSKLSGTGGSSYNSPLHF. In nucleotides, the CDR3 is TGTGCCAGCAGCAAACTTTCTGGGACAGGGGGCAGCTCCTATAATTCACCCCTCCACTTT.

This clonotype was observed many times. The CDR3 region is CAWTGLDLTDTQYF. The CDR3, as DNA: TGTGCCTGGACCGGACTAGACCTCACAGATACGCAGTATTTT. V is TRBV30 and J is TRBJ2-3; 7 bases are a match to TRBD2. This CDR3 has 14 residues. V shed 4 bases, J shed 2 bases, and the junction held 6 bases outside the gene matches. In germline, CDR1 is GTSNPN, CDR2 SVGIG (reference sequence). Full variable domain (rest looked up from reference TRBV30 and TRBJ2-3): SQTIHQWPATLVQPVGSPLSLECTVEGTSNPNLYWYRQAAGRGLQLLFYSVGIGQISSEVPQNLSASRPQDRQFILSSKKLLLSDSGFYLCAWTGLDLTDTQYFGPGTRLTVL.

In regard to this clonotype: It may be a read error: a sequence one base away is much more abundant. This chain joins TRBV6-1 and TRBJ1-1; possible D gene TRBD1, 5 bases. The germline V gene encodes CDR1 MNHNS and CDR2 SASEGT. CDR3 length: 14 amino acids. The CDR3 sequence: CASRRQIGNTGAFF. In DNA, the CDR3 is TGTGCCAGCCGTAGACAGATTGGAAACACTGGAGCTTTCTTT.

This clonotype was recorded at least ten times. The chain carries TRBV2 and TRBJ2-1, with no clear D. The CDR3 extends over 10 amino acids. Trimming took off 4 bases at V and 8 bases at J, with 3 bases between the two ends. Looked up from germline, CDR1 is SNHLY and CDR2 is FYNNEI. The CDR3 region is CASSGYEQFF. The CDR3 DNA is TGTGCCAGCAGTGGGTATGAGCAGTTCTTC.

At least ten counts were recorded for this clonotype. The chain links TRBV29-1 to TRBJ2-5; D might be TRBD1 (6 bases). V was trimmed by 1 base and J by 5 bases, leaving 14 bases between them. The germline gives CDR1 SQVTM, CDR2 ANQGSEA. This CDR3 spans 14 amino acids. The CDR3 sequence is CSVEAGRGRETQYF. The CDR3 DNA is TGCAGCGTTGAAGCAGGCAGGGGACGGGAGACCCAGTACTTC.

J is TRBJ1-4 and V is TRBV6-5, with a possible D match to TRBD1 (6 bases). This CDR3 region has 14 residues. Trimming pared 3 bases from V and 5 bases from J, leaving 10 bases between. CDR1 and CDR2 (germline): MNHEY, SVGAGI. CDR3 DNA: TGTGCCAGCAGTTATTCGGGACAAAATGAAAAACTGTTTTTT. Translation gives CASSYSGQNEKLFF.